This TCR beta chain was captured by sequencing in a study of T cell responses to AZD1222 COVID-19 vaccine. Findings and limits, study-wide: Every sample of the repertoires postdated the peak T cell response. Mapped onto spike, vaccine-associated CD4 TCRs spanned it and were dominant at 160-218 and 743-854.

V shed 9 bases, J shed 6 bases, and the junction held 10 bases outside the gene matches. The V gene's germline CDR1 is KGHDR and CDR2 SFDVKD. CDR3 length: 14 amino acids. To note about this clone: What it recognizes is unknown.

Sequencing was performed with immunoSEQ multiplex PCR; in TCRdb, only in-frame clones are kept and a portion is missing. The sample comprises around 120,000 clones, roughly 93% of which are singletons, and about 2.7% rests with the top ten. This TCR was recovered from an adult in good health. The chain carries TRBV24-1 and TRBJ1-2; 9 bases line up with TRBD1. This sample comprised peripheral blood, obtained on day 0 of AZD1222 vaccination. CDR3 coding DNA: TGTGCCACCCTTAAAGGACAGGGGAAGGATGGCTACACCTTC. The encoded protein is CATLKGQGKDGYTF.